This T cell receptor (beta chain) appears in the sequencing data of a study of blood T cell repertoires in COVID-19. A single count supports this clone. The CDR3 consists of 14 residues. Germline V gene lookup returns CDR1 SGHRS and CDR2 YFSETQ. V was pared by 4 bases and J by 1 base, with 11 bases between. Only in-frame clones appear in the TCRdb table, and some are missing; sequencing was by immunoSEQ multiplex PCR. This table has more than 150,000 clones, about four fifths appearing once. The receptor was derived from a man in his fifties or sixties who had recovered from COVID-19. Sequencing was performed on PBMCs or T cells enriched from blood (not recorded which). The J gene is TRBJ1-1, the V gene TRBV5-1, with a tentative D call TRBD1 (6 bases). The CDR3 loop reads CASSVAGANTEAFF. The DNA of the CDR3 is TGCGCCAGCAGCGTCGCAGGGGCGAACACTGAAGCTTTCTTT.